The rows below give T cell receptor beta chains drawn from one sample of a study of T cells after yellow fever vaccination. From the 5' RACE reads, TCRdb called clonotypes with MiXCR, one entry per CDR3 protein. Altogether just over 250,000 distinct CDR3 sequences are present, about 5.2% being singletons, with the ten largest covering more than 3%. The sample in question was CD4+ T cells sorted from PBMCs, obtained on the day of the yellow fever booster vaccination. These receptors were collected from a man younger than 35 who received the YFV17D yellow fever vaccine. Each CDR3 is given without its conserved first and last residue.

v_call: TRBV6-5; cdr3_aa: ASSYQAGGPPAGELF
v_call: TRBV6-2/TRBV6-3; cdr3_aa: ASSYRPLGVQPQH
v_call: TRBV29-1; cdr3_aa: SVYPGQGVLKNIQY
v_call: TRBV20-1; cdr3_aa: SATAPGVKGGDTQY
v_call: TRBV25-1; cdr3_aa: ASSGVGTEQY
v_call: TRBV20-1; cdr3_aa: SARSGTQY
v_call: TRBV20-1; cdr3_aa: SARDGQRLEQY
v_call: TRBV5-4; cdr3_aa: ASSADKNIQY
v_call: TRBV4-2; cdr3_aa: ASSQDSGWSDQETQY
v_call: TRBV20-1; cdr3_aa: SATGTGTGANVLT
v_call: TRBV28; cdr3_aa: ASRRMSGGRSYNEQF
v_call: TRBV29-1; cdr3_aa: SVEVPGFTEAF
v_call: TRBV4-3; cdr3_aa: ASSQGLAGFTDTQY
v_call: TRBV2; cdr3_aa: ASKRGRNNEQF
v_call: TRBV3-2; cdr3_aa: ASSQARGDLDSLGRLNQPQH
v_call: TRBV5-1; cdr3_aa: ASDTVGGQPGETQY
v_call: TRBV5-1; cdr3_aa: ASSRMAVPKAQY
v_call: TRBV9; cdr3_aa: ASSIGGGETNEKLF
v_call: TRBV5-1; cdr3_aa: ASSLRLLQETQY
v_call: TRBV20-1; cdr3_aa: SAGGPSHEKLF